A single T cell receptor beta chain is shown here with its context. Antigen: not known. Each donor was healthy, and each was a bone marrow donor. 60 Vbeta and 13 Jbeta primers were used in PCR. The table came from immunoSEQ multiplex PCR; TCRdb's copy has only in-frame clones and leaves some out. The sample has under 130,000 clones; around two thirds are singletons. The ends were cut back, 3 bases at V and 3 bases at J, with 4 bases in the middle. Germline V gene lookup returns CDR1 SEHNR and CDR2 FQNEAQ (reference sequence). The CDR3 is 12 amino acids. This sample is part of a study of cytomegalovirus exposure and HLA in healthy donors. Overall study findings and caveats: Cytomegalovirus association was assigned to 150 to 200 TCR beta chains. Most TCR sequences showed up rarely, but some public TCRs showed up in many donors.

This TCR derives from a man aged 25-40 years in good health and CMV-seropositive. The V and J genes are TRBV7-9 and TRBJ2-3; D is unclear. Sequencing used PBMCs. CDR3 bases: TGTGCCAGCAGCTTCGGTACAGATACGCAGTATTTT. It is translated as CASSFGTDTQYF.